This passage covers 17 T cell receptor beta chains from one sample sequenced in a study of vaccination and CD4 T cells after COVID-19. Sequencing of the DNA from cultured CD4+ T cells was carried out with the Oncomine TCR Beta short-read assay. TCRdb analysed the PCR reads with MiXCR anew, one entry per CDR3 protein. The profile shows fewer than 20,000 distinct CDR3 sequences, approximately 41% of them singletons. These receptors have no identified antigens. The treatment was: roughly 11-day PBMC culture with coronavirus spike peptide pools or control peptides (ViraFEST assay). Sequencing was carried out using CD4+ T cells from blood, cultured in vitro. These receptors all stem from a human donor who had recovered from COVID-19.

The table lists this clonotype with a few counts. The chain combines TRBV15 with TRBJ2-7; weak D call: TRBD2 (6 bases). Germline V gives CDR1 LNHNV, CDR2 YYDKDF (reference sequence). The CDR3 covers 12 residues. The ends were cut back, 5 bases at V and 3 bases at J, with 8 bases in the middle. For the CDR3, the DNA is TGTGCCACCAGCCGGGACTTCTACGAGCAGTACTTC. Translated: CATSRDFYEQYF.

The V gene is TRBV6-1, the J gene TRBJ1-5; the D is unclear. V lost 5 bases and J lost 7, with 15 bases in between. CDR1 is MNHNS, CDR2 SASEGT, per germline. This CDR3 region has 14 residues. This chain's CDR3 is CASSRTLGYQPQHF. CDR3 nucleotides: TGTGCCAGCAGTCGAACTTTAGGGTACCAGCCCCAGCATTTT.

This chain joins TRBV7-2 and TRBJ1-1, with D possibly being TRBD1 (6 bases). CDR3 size: 16 residues. Trimming removed 2 bases from V and 0 bases from J, with 13 bases in between. The germline CDR1 and CDR2 sequences are SGHTA and FQGNSA. The DNA for the CDR3 is TGTGCCAGCAGCTTATTTACAGGGTATATGAACACTGAAGCTTTCTTT. Protein product: CASSLFTGYMNTEAFF.

This clonotype has only a few counts. This chain connects TRBV6-2 or TRBV6-3 to TRBJ2-3; TRBD2 matches 12 bases. This CDR3 region has 18 residues. Germline-derived CDR1 and CDR2 are MNHEY and SVGEGT. V lost 3 bases and J lost 3; bases outside the gene matches: 10. Written as DNA, the CDR3 is TGTGCCAGCAGTTATGCGACTAGCGGGAGATCGGGGACAGATACGCAGTATTTT. Translation gives CASSYATSGRSGTDTQYF.

J is TRBJ2-5 and V is TRBV19, with D possibly TRBD2 on 6 matching bases. V was pared by 1 base and J by 3 bases, with 15 bases between. Germline CDR1 and CDR2: LNHDA and SQIVND (reference sequence). The CDR3 sequence is 16 residues long. CDR3 amino acids: CASSIGGGNREETQYF. The CDR3 nucleotides are TGTGCCAGTAGTATAGGAGGAGGGAACCGGGAAGAGACCCAGTACTTC. Filled out from reference TRBV19 and TRBJ2-5, the complete variable domain reads DGGITQSPKYLFRKEGQNVTLSCEQNLNHDAMYWYRQDPGQGLRLIYYSQIVNDFQKGDIAEGYSVSREKKESFPLTVTSAQKNPTAFYLCASSIGGGNREETQYFGPGTRLLVL.

This chain joins TRBV4-1 and TRBJ2-5, with a tentative D call TRBD1 (8 bases). The CDR3 has 15 residues. Trimming stripped 4 bases from V and 0 bases from J, with 12 bases between. Germline assignment: CDR1 MGHRA and CDR2 YSYEKL. In DNA form, the CDR3 reads TGCGCCAGCAGCCTACAGGGGGGGTACCAAGAGACCCAGTACTTC. This gives the protein CASSLQGGYQETQYF.

This chain uses TRBV18 with TRBJ2-3, with D tentatively TRBD2 (5 bases). Germline CDR1 KGHSH, CDR2 LQKENI. The CDR3 spans 14 residues. Trimming cost V 3 bases and J 2 bases, with 9 bases left between them. The CDR3 DNA follows: TGTGCCAGCTCACCTAGCGCGAACACAGATACGCAGTATTTT. It translates to CASSPSANTDTQYF.

The chain links TRBV7-2 to TRBJ1-2, with D possibly TRBD1 on 6 matching bases. The germline CDR1 and CDR2 sequences are SGHTA and FQGNSA. The length of the CDR3 is 16 residues. With 7 bases removed from V and 4 bases from J, the gap between germline ends came to 22 bases. The CDR3 DNA follows: TGTGCCAGCACCTCCGAACAACAGGGACGATCCTATGGCTACACCTTC. Protein: CASTSEQQGRSYGYTF.

This clonotype was counted a few times. The chain joins TRBV19 to TRBJ2-7; D may be TRBD1 (6 bases). Germline V lookup: CDR1 LNHDA, CDR2 SQIVND (reference sequence). V lost 2 bases, J lost 2 bases, and 19 bases lay in between. The CDR3 contains 17 residues. The CDR3 spells CASSISWSWGRPYEQYF. CDR3 sequence (DNA): TGTGCCAGTAGTATATCATGGTCGTGGGGGCGGCCCTACGAGCAGTACTTC.

The chain joins TRBV30 to TRBJ2-3; 9 bases are shared with TRBD2. The CDR3 sequence is 18 residues long. Germline V gives CDR1 GTSNPN, CDR2 SVGIG (reference sequence). J lost 0 bases, V lost 0 bases, and 10 bases had no gene match. The chain's CDR3 is CAWSVFAGGPPSTDTQYF. Written as DNA, the CDR3 is TGTGCCTGGAGTGTTTTCGCGGGAGGGCCTCCGAGCACAGATACGCAGTATTTT.

V gene TRBV28 combines with J gene TRBJ1-5, with a tentative D call TRBD1 (6 bases). The ends were cut back, 3 bases at V and 5 bases at J, with 14 bases in the middle. Germline-derived CDR1 and CDR2 are MDHEN and SYDVKM. The CDR3 is made up of 15 amino acids. The CDR3 region has the DNA TGTGCCAGCAGTTTTATTAAGGGGGGCCATCAGCCCCAGCATTTT. Protein sequence: CASSFIKGGHQPQHF.

This clonotype was counted between two and nine times. The chain uses TRBV7-8 and TRBJ2-7; possibly TRBD1 for D (6 bases). V was shortened by 5 bases and J by 2 bases, with 22 bases between the two germline ends. The CDR3 length is 17 residues. Germline V gene sequence: CDR1 SGHVS, CDR2 FQNEAQ. CDR3 coding DNA: TGTGCCAGCAGCCCCCTCCGGACAGCCTACTTTACCTACGAGCAGTACTTC. Encoded protein: CASSPLRTAYFTYEQYF.

This chain joins TRBV28 and TRBJ2-5, with TRBD2 identical over 11 bases. The ends lost 2 bases at V and 2 bases at J; junction bases unmatched: 7. CDR1 is MDHEN, CDR2 SYDVKM, per germline. The CDR3 runs 17 residues. For the CDR3, the DNA is TGTGCCAGCAGTTTAATCCTACTAGCGGGAGAACAAGAGACCCAGTACTTC. As protein: CASSLILLAGEQETQYF.

The chain combines TRBV20-1 with TRBJ1-5; 9 bases line up with TRBD1. The CDR3 totals 17 residues. Germline CDR1 reads DFQATT; CDR2 reads SNEGSKA (reference sequence). V trimming: 4 bases; J trimming: 3 bases; junction bases outside the gene matches: 13. The CDR3 DNA is TGCAGTGCTAATGTAGTGGACAGGGGTCCCTTCAATCAGCCCCAGCATTTT. The encoded protein is CSANVVDRGPFNQPQHF.

This clonotype was seen only a few times. This chain connects TRBV19 to TRBJ1-4, with unresolved D. V was clipped by 5 bases and J by 4 bases, with 8 bases between them. CDR3 length: 13 residues. Germline-derived CDR1 and CDR2 are LNHDA and SQIVND (reference sequence). The CDR3 loop is CASSDQFNEKLFF. In DNA, the CDR3 is TGTGCCAGTAGTGACCAGTTTAATGAAAAACTGTTTTTT.

This chain links TRBV27 with TRBJ1-1, with a weak D call TRBD1 (6 bases). This CDR3 region has 17 residues. Trimming removed 4 bases from V and 1 base from J, with 19 bases in between. Germline V lookup: CDR1 MNHEY, CDR2 SMNVEV (reference sequence). CDR3 residues: CASSSQRGGPENTEAFF. The CDR3 DNA reads as TGTGCCAGCAGTTCCCAACGTGGGGGGCCAGAGAACACTGAAGCTTTCTTT.

About this clonotype itself: An end of the junction differs from the germline gene, which may be a read error. V is TRBV23-1 and J is TRBJ1-6; the D gene is possibly TRBD1 (5 bases). TRBV23-1 is noted as an ORF with a role that remains uncertain. CDR3 size: 16 residues. The CDR3 protein is CASSHNRSSYSSPLHF. CDR3 nucleotides: TGCGCCAGCAGTCATAACAGGAGCTCCTATAGTTCACCCCTCCACTTT.